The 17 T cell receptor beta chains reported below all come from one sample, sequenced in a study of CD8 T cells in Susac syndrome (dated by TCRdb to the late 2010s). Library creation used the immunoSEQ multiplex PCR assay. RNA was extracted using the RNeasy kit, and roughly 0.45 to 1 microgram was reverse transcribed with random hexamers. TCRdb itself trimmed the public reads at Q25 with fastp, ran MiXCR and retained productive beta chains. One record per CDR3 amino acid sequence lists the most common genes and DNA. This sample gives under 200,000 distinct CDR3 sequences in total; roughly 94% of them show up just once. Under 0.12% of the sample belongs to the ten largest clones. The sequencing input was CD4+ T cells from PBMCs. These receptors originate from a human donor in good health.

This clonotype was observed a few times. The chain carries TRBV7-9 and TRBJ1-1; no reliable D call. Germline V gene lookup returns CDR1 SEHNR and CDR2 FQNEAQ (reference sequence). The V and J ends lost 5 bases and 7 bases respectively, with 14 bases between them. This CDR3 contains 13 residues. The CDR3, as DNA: TGTGCCAGCAGCCCTAGGGCGCCAAGTGAAGCTTTCTTT. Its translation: CASSPRAPSEAFF.

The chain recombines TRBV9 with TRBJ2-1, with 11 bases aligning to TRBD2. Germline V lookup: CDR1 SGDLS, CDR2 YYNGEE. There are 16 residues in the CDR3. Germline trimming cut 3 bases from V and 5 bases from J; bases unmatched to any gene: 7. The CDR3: CASSAKTSGIHNEQFF. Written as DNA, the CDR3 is TGTGCCAGCAGCGCCAAGACTAGCGGGATACACAATGAGCAGTTCTTC.

CDR3 loop: CASSLRGTSVEQYV. CDR3 in DNA: TGTGCCAGCAGCTTAAGAGGGACTAGCGTAGAGCAGTACGTC. V usage is TRBV7-3 and J usage is TRBJ2-7; 10 bases agree with TRBD2. The germline V gene has CDR1 SGHTA and CDR2 FQGTGA. V dropped 1 base and J dropped 7; count of bases not matched to a gene: 4. The CDR3 has 14 amino acids.

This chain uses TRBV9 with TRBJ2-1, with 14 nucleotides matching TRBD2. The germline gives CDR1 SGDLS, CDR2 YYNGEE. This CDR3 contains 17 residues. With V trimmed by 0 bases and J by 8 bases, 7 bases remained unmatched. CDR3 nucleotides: TGTGCCAGCAGCGTAGTATCACCGGGACTAGCGGGAGATGAGCAGTTCTTC. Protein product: CASSVVSPGLAGDEQFF.

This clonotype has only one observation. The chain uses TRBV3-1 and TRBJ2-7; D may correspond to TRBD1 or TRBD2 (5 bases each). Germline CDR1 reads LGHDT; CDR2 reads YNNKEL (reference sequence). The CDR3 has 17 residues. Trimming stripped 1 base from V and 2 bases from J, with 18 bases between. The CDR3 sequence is CASSQGSRVLGPYEQYF. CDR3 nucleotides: TGTGCCAGCAGCCAAGGCAGTCGGGTTTTGGGACCCTACGAGCAGTACTTC.

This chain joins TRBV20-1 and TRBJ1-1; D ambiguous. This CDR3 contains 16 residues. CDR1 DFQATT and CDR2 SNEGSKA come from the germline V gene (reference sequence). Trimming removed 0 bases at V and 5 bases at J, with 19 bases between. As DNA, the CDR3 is TGCAGTGCTAGAGATTCGAACGTCGGATTCGCGACTGAAGCTTTCTTT. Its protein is CSARDSNVGFATEAFF.

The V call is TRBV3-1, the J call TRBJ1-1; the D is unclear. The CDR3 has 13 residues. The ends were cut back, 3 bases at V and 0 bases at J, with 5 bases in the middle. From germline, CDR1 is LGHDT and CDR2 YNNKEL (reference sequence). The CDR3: CASSQVLNTEAFF. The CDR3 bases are TGTGCCAGCAGCCAGGTATTGAACACTGAAGCTTTCTTT.

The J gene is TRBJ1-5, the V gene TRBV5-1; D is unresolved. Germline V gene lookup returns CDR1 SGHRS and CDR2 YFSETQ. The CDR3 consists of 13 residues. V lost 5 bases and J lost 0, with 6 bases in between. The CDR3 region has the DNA TGCGCCAGCAGGGCAGATAGCAATCAGCCCCAGCATTTT. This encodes CASRADSNQPQHF.

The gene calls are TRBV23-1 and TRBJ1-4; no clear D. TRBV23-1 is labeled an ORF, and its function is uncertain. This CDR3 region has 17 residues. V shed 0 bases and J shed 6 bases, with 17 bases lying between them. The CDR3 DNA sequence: TGCGCCAGCAGTCAATCGATGGGCGGAACAGATCATGAAAAACTGTTTTTT. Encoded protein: CASSQSMGGTDHEKLFF.

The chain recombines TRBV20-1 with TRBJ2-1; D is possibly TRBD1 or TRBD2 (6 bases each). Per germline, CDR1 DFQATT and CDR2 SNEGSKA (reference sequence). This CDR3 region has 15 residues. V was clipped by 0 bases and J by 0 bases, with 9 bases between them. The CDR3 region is CSAREGGYSYNEQFF. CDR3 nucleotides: TGCAGTGCTAGAGAGGGGGGCTACTCCTACAATGAGCAGTTCTTC.

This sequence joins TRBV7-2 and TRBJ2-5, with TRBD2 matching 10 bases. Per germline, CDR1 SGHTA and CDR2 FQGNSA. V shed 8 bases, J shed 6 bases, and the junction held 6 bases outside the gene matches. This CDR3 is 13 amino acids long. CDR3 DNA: TGTGCCAGCGGCAGCGGGGGGGCAAAGACCCAGTACTTC. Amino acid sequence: CASGSGGAKTQYF.

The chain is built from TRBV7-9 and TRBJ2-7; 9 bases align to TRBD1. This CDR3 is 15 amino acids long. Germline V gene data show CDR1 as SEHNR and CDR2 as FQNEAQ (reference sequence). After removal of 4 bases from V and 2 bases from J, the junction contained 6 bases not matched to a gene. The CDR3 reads CASSSPRDRAYEQYF. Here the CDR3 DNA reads TGTGCCAGCAGCTCACCCCGGGACAGGGCCTACGAGCAGTACTTC.

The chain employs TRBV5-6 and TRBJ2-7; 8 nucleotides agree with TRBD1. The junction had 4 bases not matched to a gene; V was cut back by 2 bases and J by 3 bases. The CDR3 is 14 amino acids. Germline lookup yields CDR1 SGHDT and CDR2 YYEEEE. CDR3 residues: CASSFDRGLYEQYF. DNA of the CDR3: TGTGCCAGCAGCTTCGACAGGGGACTCTACGAGCAGTACTTC.

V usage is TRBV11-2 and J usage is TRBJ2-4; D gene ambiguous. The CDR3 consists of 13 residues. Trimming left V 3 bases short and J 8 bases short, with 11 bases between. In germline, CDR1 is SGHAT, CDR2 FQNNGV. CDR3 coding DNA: TGTGCCAGCAGCTTCGAGGTTTTAGACATTCAGTACTTC. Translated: CASSFEVLDIQYF.

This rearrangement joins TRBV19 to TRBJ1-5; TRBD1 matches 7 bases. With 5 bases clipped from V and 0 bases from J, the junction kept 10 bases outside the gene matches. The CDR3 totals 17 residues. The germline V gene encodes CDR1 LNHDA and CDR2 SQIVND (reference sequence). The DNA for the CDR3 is TGTGCCAGTAGTCCTCGAGGCAGGGGGTATAGCAATCAGCCCCAGCATTTT. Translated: CASSPRGRGYSNQPQHF.

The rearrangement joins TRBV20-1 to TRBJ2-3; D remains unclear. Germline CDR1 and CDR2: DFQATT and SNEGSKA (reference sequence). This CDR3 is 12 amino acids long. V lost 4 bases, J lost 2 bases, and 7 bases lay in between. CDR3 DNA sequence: TGCAGTGCTATAGGCCCCACAGATACGCAGTATTTT. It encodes CSAIGPTDTQYF.

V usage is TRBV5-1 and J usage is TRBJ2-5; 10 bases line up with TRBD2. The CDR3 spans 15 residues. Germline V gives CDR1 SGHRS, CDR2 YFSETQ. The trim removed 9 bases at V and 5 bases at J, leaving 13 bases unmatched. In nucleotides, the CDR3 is TGCGCCACCCAGCCATTAGCGGGGGGCCGGGAGACCCAGTACTTC. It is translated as CATQPLAGGRETQYF.